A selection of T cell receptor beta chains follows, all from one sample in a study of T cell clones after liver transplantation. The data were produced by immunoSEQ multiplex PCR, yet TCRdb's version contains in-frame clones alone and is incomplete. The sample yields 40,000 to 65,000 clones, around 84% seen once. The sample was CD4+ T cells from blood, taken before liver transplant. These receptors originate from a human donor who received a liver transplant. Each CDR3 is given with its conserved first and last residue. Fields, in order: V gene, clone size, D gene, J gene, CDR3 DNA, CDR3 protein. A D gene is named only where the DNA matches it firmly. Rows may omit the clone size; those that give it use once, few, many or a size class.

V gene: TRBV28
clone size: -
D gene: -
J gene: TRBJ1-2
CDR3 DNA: TGTGCCAGCAGTTCTCCGGGACGAAGGACTGGCTACACCTTC
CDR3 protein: CASSSPGRRTGYTF

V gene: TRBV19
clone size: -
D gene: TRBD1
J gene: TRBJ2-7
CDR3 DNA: TGTGCCAGTAGTAGAGGGATCCCGGGACAGGGATACTACGAGCAGTACTTC
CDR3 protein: CASSRGIPGQGYYEQYF

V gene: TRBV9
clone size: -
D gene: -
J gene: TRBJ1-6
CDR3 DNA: TGTGCCAGCAGCGCCACCCGGGAGTCACCCCTCCACTTT
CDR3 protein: CASSATRESPLHF

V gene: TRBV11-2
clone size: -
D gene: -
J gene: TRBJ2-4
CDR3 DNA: TGTGCCAGCAGCCCCCAGGTCCTAGCCAAAAACATTCAGTACTTC
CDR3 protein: CASSPQVLAKNIQYF

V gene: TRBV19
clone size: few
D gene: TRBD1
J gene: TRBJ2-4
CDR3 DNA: TGTGCCAGTAGTAATCACGGACAGGGGGACTACATTCAGTACTTC
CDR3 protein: CASSNHGQGDYIQYF

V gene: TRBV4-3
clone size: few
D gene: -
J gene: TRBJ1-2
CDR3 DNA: TGCGCCAGCAGCCAAGGACAGCAGCCTAACTATGGCTACACCTTC
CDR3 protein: CASSQGQQPNYGYTF

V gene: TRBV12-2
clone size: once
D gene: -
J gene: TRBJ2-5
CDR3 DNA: TGTGCAAGTCGCTTAGAGGGCTGGAGACAAGAGACCCAGTACTTC
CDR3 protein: CASRLEGWRQETQYF

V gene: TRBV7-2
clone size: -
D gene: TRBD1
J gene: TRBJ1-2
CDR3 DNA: TGTGCCAGCAGCTTAGGTGAAGGGGGCTATAGCTACACCTTC
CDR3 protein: CASSLGEGGYSYTF

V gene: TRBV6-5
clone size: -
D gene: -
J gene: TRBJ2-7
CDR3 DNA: TGTGCCAGCAGCACAACCCGGGAGCTTGGCGAGCAGTACTTC
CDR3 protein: CASSTTRELGEQYF

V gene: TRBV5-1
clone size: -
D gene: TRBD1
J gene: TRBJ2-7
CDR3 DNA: TGCGCCAGCAGTTCTGGGTTCGGGACAGGGATCGACTACGAGCAGTACTTC
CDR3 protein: CASSSGFGTGIDYEQYF

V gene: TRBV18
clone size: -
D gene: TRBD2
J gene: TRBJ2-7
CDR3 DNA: TGTGCCAGCTCACCACCGGTTAGCGGGAGCTACGAGCAGTACTTC
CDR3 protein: CASSPPVSGSYEQYF

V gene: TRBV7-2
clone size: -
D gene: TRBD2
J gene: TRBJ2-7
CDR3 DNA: TGTGCCAGCAGCTTATCGGGCGGGAGTTACGAGCAGTACTTC
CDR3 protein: CASSLSGGSYEQYF

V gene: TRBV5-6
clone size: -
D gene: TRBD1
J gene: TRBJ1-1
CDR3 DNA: TGTGCCAGCAGCACCACAGGGGTCAACACTGAAGCTTTCTTT
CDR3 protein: CASSTTGVNTEAFF

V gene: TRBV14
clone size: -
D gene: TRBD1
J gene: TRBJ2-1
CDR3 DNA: TGTGCCAGCAGCCTCCGACAGGGGCGCTACAATGAGCAGTTCTTC
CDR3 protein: CASSLRQGRYNEQFF

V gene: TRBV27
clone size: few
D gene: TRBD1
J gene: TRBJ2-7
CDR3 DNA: TGTGCCAGCAGCCGGGGGGACAGGGGCGCCTACGAGCAGTACTTC
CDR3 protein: CASSRGDRGAYEQYF

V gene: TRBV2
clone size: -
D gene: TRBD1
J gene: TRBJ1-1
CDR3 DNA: TGTGCCAGCAGTTGGGGACAGTGGAACACTGAAGCTTTCTTT
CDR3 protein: CASSWGQWNTEAFF

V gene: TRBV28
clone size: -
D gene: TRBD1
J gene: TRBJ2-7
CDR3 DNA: TGTGCCAGCAGGACGGGGGGACAGGGTATCGACGAGCAGTACTTC
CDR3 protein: CASRTGGQGIDEQYF

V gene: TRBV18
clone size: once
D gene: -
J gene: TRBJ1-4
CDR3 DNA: TGTGCCAGCTCATCAACAGGAGGACAAACGAATGAAAAACTGTTTTTT
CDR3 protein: CASSSTGGQTNEKLFF

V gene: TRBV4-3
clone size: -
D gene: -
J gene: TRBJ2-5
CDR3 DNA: TGCGCCACTCGGCAGGGGGAGACCCAGTACTTC
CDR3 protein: CATRQGETQYF

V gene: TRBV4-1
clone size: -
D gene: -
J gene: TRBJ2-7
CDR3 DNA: TGCGCCAGCAGCCAAGGCCTTTGGGCCTACGAGCAGTACTTC
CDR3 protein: CASSQGLWAYEQYF

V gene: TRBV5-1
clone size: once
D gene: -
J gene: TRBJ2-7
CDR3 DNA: TGCGCCAGCAGCTTGGCCTCGGATCCCTCCTACGAGCAGTACTTC
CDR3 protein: CASSLASDPSYEQYF

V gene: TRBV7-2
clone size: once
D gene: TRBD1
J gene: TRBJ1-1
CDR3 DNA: TGTGCCAGCAGCTTAGGACAGGGGGGACCTTTCTTT
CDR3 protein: CASSLGQGGPFF

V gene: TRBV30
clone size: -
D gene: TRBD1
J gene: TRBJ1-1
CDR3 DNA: TGTGCCTGGAGGAGTTTACAGGGGTCGAACACTGAAGCTTTCTTT
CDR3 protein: CAWRSLQGSNTEAFF

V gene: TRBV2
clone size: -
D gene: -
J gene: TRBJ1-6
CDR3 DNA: TGTGCCAGCAGTCCTAGGACGGGACATAATTCACCCCTCCACTTT
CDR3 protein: CASSPRTGHNSPLHF

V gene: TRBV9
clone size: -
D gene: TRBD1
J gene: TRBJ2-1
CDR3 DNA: TGTGCCAGCAGCGTAGCAGGGGGCACCTACAATGAGCAGTTCTTC
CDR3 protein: CASSVAGGTYNEQFF

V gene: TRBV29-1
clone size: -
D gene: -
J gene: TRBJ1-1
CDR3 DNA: TGCAGCGTTGAAGGGCTCACCTTGGAAGCTTTCTTT
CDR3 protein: CSVEGLTLEAFF

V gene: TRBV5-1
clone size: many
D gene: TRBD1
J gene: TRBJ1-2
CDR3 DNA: TGCGCCAGCAGCGCCCCGGGGACAGGGTCTGGCTACACCTTC
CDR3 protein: CASSAPGTGSGYTF

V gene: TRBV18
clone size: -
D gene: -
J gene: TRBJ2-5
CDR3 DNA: TGTGCCAGCTCACCACGGCTTGGGGCAGAGACCCAGTACTTC
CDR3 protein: CASSPRLGAETQYF